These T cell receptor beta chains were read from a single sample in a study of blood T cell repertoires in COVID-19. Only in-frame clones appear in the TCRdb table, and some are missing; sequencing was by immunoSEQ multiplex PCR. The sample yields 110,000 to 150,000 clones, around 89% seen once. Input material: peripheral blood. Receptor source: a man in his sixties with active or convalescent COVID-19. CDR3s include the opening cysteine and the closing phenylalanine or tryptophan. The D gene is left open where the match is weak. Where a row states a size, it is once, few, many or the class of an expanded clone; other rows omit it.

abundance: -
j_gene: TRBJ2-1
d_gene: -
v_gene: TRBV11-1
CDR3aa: CASSLHRDLNEQFF
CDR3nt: TGTGCCAGCAGCTTGCACCGGGATCTCAATGAGCAGTTCTTC

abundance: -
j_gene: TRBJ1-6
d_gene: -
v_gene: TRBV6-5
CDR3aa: CASSYSRQGTSPLHF
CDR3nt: TGTGCCAGCAGTTACTCGAGGCAGGGGACTTCACCCCTCCACTTT

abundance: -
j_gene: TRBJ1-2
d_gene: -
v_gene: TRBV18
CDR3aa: CASSPPSGNYGYTF
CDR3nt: TGTGCCAGCTCACCACCTTCAGGAAACTATGGCTACACCTTC

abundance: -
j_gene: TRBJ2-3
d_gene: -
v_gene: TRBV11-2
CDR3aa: CASSSGTDTQYF
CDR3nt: TGTGCCAGCAGCTCAGGGACAGATACGCAGTATTTT

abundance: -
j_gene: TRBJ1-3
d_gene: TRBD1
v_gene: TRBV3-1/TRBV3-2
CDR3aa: CASSQERDRGFGNTIYF
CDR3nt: TGTGCCAGCAGCCAAGAAAGGGACAGGGGGTTCGGAAACACCATATATTTT

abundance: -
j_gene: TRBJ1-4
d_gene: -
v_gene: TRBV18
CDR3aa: CASSLSHSNEKLFF
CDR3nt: TGTGCCAGCTCACTGTCCCATTCTAATGAAAAACTGTTTTTT

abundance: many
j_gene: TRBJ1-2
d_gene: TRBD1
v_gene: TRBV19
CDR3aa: CASPTGYGYTF
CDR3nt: TGTGCCAGCCCGACAGGGTATGGCTACACCTTC

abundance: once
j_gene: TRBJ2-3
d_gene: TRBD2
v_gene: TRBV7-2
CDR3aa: CASSNKRGATDTQYF
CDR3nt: TGTGCCAGCAGCAACAAGCGGGGGGCCACAGATACGCAGTATTTT

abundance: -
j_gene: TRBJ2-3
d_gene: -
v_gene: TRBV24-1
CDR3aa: CATSDLPGRGDTQYF
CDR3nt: TGTGCCACCAGTGATTTGCCGGGTAGGGGTGATACGCAGTATTTT

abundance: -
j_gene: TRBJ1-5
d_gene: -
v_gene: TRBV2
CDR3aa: CASSESGLNQPQHF
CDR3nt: TGTGCCAGCAGTGAATCTGGCCTGAATCAGCCCCAGCATTTT

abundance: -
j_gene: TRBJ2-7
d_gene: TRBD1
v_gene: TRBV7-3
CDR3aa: CASSSRQGGEQYF
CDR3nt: TGTGCCAGCAGCTCCCGACAGGGGGGCGAGCAGTACTTC

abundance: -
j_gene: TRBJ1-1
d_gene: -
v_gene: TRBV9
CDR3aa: CASSVRQNTEAFF
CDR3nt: TGTGCCAGCAGCGTAAGACAGAACACTGAAGCTTTCTTT

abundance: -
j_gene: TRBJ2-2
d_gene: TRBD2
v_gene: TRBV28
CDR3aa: CASSILAGGPIGELFF
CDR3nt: TGTGCCAGCAGTATACTAGCGGGGGGGCCGATCGGGGAGCTGTTTTTT

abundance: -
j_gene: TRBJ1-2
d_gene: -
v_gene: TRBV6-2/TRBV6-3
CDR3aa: CASSYSRQGNYGYTF
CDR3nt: TGTGCCAGCAGTTACTCGAGGCAGGGAAACTATGGCTACACCTTC

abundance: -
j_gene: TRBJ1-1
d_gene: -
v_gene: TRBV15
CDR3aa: CATSTRQELEAFF
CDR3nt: TGTGCCACCAGCACCAGACAGGAGCTTGAAGCTTTCTTT

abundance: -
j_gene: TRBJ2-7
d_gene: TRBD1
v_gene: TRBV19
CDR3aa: CASSIDRAGDEQYF
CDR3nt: TGTGCCAGTAGTATCGACAGGGCCGGGGACGAGCAGTACTTC

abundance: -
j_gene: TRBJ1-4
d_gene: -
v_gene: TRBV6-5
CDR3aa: CASRGIGGANEKLFF
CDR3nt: TGTGCCAGCAGGGGTATCGGGGGGGCAAATGAAAAACTGTTTTTT

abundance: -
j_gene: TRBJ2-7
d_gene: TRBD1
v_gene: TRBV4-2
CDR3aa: CASSLGQADYEQYF
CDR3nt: TGTGCCAGCAGCCTAGGACAGGCTGACTACGAGCAGTACTTC

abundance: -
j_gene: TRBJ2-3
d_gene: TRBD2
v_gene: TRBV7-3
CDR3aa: CASSLSSGSTDTQYF
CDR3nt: TGTGCCAGCAGCTTGTCTAGCGGGAGCACAGATACGCAGTATTTT

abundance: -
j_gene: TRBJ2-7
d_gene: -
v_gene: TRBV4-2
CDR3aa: CASSQEHGTYEQYF
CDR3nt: TGTGCCAGCAGCCAAGAACACGGGACCTACGAGCAGTACTTC

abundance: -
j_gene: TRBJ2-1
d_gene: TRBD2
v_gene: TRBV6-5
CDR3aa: CASRQSGGVGNEQFF
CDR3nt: TGTGCCAGCAGACAGAGCGGGGGGGTCGGTAATGAGCAGTTCTTC

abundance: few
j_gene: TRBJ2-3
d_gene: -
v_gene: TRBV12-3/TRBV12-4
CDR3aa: CASSPGMDTQYF
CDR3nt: TGTGCCAGCAGTCCAGGGATGGATACGCAGTATTTT

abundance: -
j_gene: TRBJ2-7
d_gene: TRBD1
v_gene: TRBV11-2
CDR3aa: CASSLSGTGDTYEQYF
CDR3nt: TGTGCCAGCAGCTTATCGGGGACAGGGGACACCTACGAGCAGTACTTC

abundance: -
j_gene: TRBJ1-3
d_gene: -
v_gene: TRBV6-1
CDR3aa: CASSEAWLFSGNTIYF
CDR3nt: TGTGCCAGCAGTGAAGCGTGGCTGTTCTCTGGAAACACCATATATTTT

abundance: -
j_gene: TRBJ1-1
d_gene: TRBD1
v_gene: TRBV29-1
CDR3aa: CSVEEGQLATEAFF
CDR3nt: TGCAGCGTTGAAGAGGGACAGCTGGCCACTGAAGCTTTCTTT

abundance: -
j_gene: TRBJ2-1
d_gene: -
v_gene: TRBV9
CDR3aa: CASSPLGGSSYNEQFF
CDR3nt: TGTGCCAGCAGCCCCCTGGGGGGTAGCTCCTACAATGAGCAGTTCTTC

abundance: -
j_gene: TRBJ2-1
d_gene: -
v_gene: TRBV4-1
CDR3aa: CASSQGSGLSSYNEQFF
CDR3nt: TGCGCCAGCAGCCAAGGTTCAGGGCTCAGCTCCTACAATGAGCAGTTCTTC

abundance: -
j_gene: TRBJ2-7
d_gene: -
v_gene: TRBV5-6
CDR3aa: CASSRGTSYEQYF
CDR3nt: TGTGCCAGCAGCCGAGGGACATCGTACGAGCAGTACTTC

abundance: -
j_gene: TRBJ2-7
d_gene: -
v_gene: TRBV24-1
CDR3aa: CATSDSRGAYEQYF
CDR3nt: TGTGCCACCAGTGATTCTCGGGGAGCCTACGAGCAGTACTTC

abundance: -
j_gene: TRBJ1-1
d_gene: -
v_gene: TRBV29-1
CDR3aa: CSGGGRNTEAFF
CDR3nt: TGCAGCGGAGGCGGCAGGAACACTGAAGCTTTCTTT

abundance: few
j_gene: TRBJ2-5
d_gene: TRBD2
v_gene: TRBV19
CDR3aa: CASSMGTSGGFQETQYF
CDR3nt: TGTGCCAGTAGTATGGGGACTAGCGGGGGATTTCAAGAGACCCAGTACTTC

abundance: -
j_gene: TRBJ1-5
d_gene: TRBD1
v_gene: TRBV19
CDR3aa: CASSIEFRDRAGNQPQHF
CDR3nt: TGTGCCAGTAGTATCGAATTCCGGGACAGGGCTGGCAATCAGCCCCAGCATTTT

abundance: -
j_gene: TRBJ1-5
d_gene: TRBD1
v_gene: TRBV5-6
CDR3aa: CASSLGGGQNQPQHF
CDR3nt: TGTGCCAGCAGCCTCGGAGGGGGACAGAATCAGCCCCAGCATTTT

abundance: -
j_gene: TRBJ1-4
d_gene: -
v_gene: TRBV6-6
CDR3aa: CASSYSRALNEKLFF
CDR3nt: TGTGCCAGCAGTTACAGTCGAGCTTTAAATGAAAAACTGTTTTTT

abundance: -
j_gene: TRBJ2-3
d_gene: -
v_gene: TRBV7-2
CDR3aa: CASSPVPLRRATDTQYF
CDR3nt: TGTGCCAGCAGCCCGGTCCCATTACGGCGGGCCACAGATACGCAGTATTTT

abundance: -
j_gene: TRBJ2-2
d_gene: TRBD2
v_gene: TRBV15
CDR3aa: CATSRGRTANTGELFF
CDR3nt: TGTGCCACCTCCCGCGGGAGGACAGCGAACACCGGGGAGCTGTTTTTT

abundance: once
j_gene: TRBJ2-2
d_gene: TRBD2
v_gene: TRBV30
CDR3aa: CACTRGTTTGELFF
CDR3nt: TGTGCCTGTACCCGAGGGACTACCACCGGGGAGCTGTTTTTT

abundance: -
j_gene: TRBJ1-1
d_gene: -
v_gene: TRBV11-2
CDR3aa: CASSLGVAAKRNTEAFF
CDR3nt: TGTGCCAGCAGCTTAGGAGTAGCAGCTAAACGGAACACTGAAGCTTTCTTT

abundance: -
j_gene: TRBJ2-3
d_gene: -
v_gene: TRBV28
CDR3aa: CASKFGGSTDTQYF
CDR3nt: TGTGCCAGCAAGTTTGGCGGAAGCACAGATACGCAGTATTTT

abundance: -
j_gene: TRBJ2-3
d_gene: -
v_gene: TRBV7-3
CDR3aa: CASSLRDIADTQYF
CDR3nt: TGTGCCAGCAGCTTAAGAGACATCGCAGATACGCAGTATTTT

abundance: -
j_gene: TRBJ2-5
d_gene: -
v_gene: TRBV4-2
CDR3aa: CASSQGGETQYF
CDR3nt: TGTGCCAGCAGCCAAGGAGGCGAGACCCAGTACTTC

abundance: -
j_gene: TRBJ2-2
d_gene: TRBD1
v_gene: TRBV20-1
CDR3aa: CSAIEGTGVTGELFF
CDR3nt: TGCAGTGCTATTGAGGGGACAGGGGTCACCGGGGAGCTGTTTTTT

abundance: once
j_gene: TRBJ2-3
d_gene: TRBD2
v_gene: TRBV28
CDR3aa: CASSNGLAGDTDTQYF
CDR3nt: TGTGCCAGCAGCAATGGACTAGCGGGCGACACAGATACGCAGTATTTT

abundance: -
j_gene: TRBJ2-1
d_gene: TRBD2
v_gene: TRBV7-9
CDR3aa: CASSLGTSGNEQFF
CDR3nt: TGTGCCAGCAGCCTAGGGACTAGCGGGAATGAGCAGTTCTTC

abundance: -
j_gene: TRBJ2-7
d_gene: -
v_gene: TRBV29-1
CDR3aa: CSVVDSSYEQYF
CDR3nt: TGCAGCGTAGTGGACAGTTCCTACGAGCAGTACTTC

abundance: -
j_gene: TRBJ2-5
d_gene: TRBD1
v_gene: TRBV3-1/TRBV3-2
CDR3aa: CASSQDWTGLETQYF
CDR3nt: TGTGCCAGCAGCCAAGATTGGACAGGATTGGAGACCCAGTACTTC

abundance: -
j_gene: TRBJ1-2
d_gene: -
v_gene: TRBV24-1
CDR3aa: CATSEAGRGYGYTF
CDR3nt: TGTGCCACCAGTGAAGCGGGGCGAGGGTATGGCTACACCTTC

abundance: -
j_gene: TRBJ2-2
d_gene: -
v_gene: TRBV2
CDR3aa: CASTGGLGQVTGELFF
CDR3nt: TGTGCCAGCACCGGTGGGTTGGGGCAGGTAACCGGGGAGCTGTTTTTT

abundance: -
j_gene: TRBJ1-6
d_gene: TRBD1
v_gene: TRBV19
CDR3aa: CATALQGENSPLHF
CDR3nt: TGTGCCACCGCACTTCAGGGGGAAAATTCACCCCTCCACTTT

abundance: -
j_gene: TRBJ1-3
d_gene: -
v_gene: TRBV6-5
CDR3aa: CASTGWGGSGNTIYF
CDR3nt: TGTGCCAGCACCGGATGGGGGGGGTCTGGAAACACCATATATTTT

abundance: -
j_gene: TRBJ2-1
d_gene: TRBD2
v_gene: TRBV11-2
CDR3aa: CASSLALPGGVQYNEQFF
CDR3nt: TGTGCCAGCAGCTTAGCCCTCCCCGGGGGGGTCCAGTACAATGAGCAGTTCTTC

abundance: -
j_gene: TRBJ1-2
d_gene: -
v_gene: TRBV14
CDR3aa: CASSPDYGYTF
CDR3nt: TGTGCCAGCAGCCCGGACTATGGCTACACCTTC

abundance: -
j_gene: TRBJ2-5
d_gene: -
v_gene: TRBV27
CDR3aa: CASSYALRETQYF
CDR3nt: TGTGCCAGCAGTTACGCCCTGAGAGAGACCCAGTACTTC

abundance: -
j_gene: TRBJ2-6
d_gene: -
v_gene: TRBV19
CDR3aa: CAREGQLFSGANVLTF
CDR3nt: TGTGCCAGGGAGGGACAGTTGTTCTCTGGGGCCAACGTCCTGACTTTC